These 15 T cell receptor beta chains share one sample of origin, sequenced in a study of neurological immune-mediated disorders. Time point described: longitudinal time-point 1 (baseline). TCRdb called the 5' RACE reads again in MiXCR, with one record for every CDR3 protein. Among tens of thousands of distinct CDR3 sequences listed, approximately 15% were seen once. What was sequenced was PBMCs. All receptors come from a female donor with HTLV-1-associated myelopathy (HAM/TSP).

This clonotype was seen only a few times. This chain links TRBV20-1 with TRBJ2-5, with 11 nucleotides matching TRBD2. Germline-derived CDR1 and CDR2 are DFQATT and SNEGSKA (reference sequence). V was pared by 2 bases and J by 4 bases, with 6 bases of the junction left unmatched. There are 15 residues in the CDR3. CDR3 in amino acids: CSARLAGGPGETQYF. CDR3 sequence (DNA): TGCAGTGCTAGATTAGCGGGGGGGCCTGGAGAGACCCAGTACTTC.

Ten or more counts support this clonotype. The CDR3, as DNA: TGTGCCAGCAGCGTAGTAAGGGTCGGGGCCAACGTCCTGACTTTC. Its translation: CASSVVRVGANVLTF. The chain recombines TRBV9 with TRBJ2-6; D unclear. This CDR3 is built from 15 residues. Trimming took 0 bases from V and 4 from J, leaving 8 bases between them. From germline, CDR1 is SGDLS and CDR2 YYNGEE.

There are many counts of this clonotype. The chain couples TRBV4-1 to TRBJ2-3; TRBD1 aligns across 9 bases. Germline V gene data show CDR1 as MGHRA and CDR2 as YSYEKL. This CDR3 region has 15 residues. Trimming took 0 bases from V and 4 from J; bases not matched to a gene: 2. CDR3 sequence: CASSQDGQGPDTQYF. DNA of the CDR3: TGCGCCAGCAGCCAAGATGGACAGGGGCCAGATACGCAGTATTTT.

This clonotype was recorded a few times. In DNA, the CDR3 is TGTGCCAGCAGCCTCGGCCCCGGCACAGATACGCAGTATTTT. Protein: CASSLGPGTDTQYF. The genes are TRBV14 and TRBJ2-3, with D unresolved. CDR1 SGHDN and CDR2 FVKESK come from the germline V gene. V lost 4 bases, J lost 1 base, and 9 bases lay in between. The CDR3 contains 14 residues.

The chain links TRBV24-1 to TRBJ2-1; tentatively, D is TRBD1 (5 bases). Germline assignment: CDR1 KGHDR and CDR2 SFDVKD. This CDR3 spans 17 amino acids. Trimming took 1 base from V and 10 from J, leaving 22 bases between them. CDR3: CATSDFATDTPEVEQFF. For the CDR3, the DNA is TGTGCCACCAGTGATTTTGCGACGGACACGCCTGAGGTGGAGCAGTTCTTC.

This clonotype was seen many times. The CDR3 coding sequence is TGTGCCATCAGTGATTCCCGGGGCGGCCCCGAGGAGACCCAGTACTTC. Translated, it gives CAISDSRGGPEETQYF. This chain joins TRBV10-3 and TRBJ2-5, with D perhaps being TRBD1 or TRBD2 (5 bases each). Per the germline V gene, CDR1 is ENHRY and CDR2 is SYGVKD. The CDR3 loop spans 16 amino acids. Trimming cost V 3 bases and J 5 bases, with 19 bases left between them.

This clonotype was detected ten times or more. V is TRBV7-2 and J is TRBJ2-3; D is ambiguous. The V end was cut by 3 bases, the J end by 6 bases, with 4 bases between. The CDR3 is 11 residues long. CDR1 SGHTA and CDR2 FQGNSA come from the germline V gene. CDR3 protein: CASSFFDTQYF. The CDR3 region has the DNA TGTGCCAGCAGCTTTTTTGATACGCAGTATTTT.

This clonotype has at least ten counts. This chain links TRBV2 with TRBJ2-1; no definite D call. CDR3 length: 13 amino acids. V was clipped by 3 bases and J by 10 bases, with 13 bases between them. The germline gives CDR1 SNHLY, CDR2 FYNNEI. CDR3 loop: CASSEVTKGEQFF. The DNA of the CDR3 is TGTGCCAGCAGTGAGGTGACAAAAGGAGAGCAGTTCTTC.

This clonotype has a count of ten or more. This chain links TRBV7-2 with TRBJ2-3; D is uncertain. Germline V lookup: CDR1 SGHTA, CDR2 FQGNSA. CDR3 size: 16 residues. V was pared by 3 bases and J by 2 bases, with 15 bases between. The CDR3 reads CASSLVARSNTDTQYF. The CDR3 DNA reads TGTGCCAGCAGCTTGGTAGCCAGATCGAACACAGATACGCAGTATTTT.

This clonotype was counted many times. The CDR3 nucleotides read TGTGCCAGCAGCGTGCAGGGGTCGGGGGGGCTCCCAGATACGCAGTATTTT. This codes for CASSVQGSGGLPDTQYF. This chain links TRBV9 with TRBJ2-3; 8 bases are a match to TRBD2. In germline, CDR1 is SGDLS, CDR2 YYNGEE. The V segment lost 2 bases and the J segment 4 bases; nucleotides outside the gene matches: 12. The CDR3 totals 17 residues.

This clonotype was detected ten times or more. The chain carries TRBV12-5 and TRBJ2-3; 7 positions agree with TRBD1. The CDR3 has 15 residues. Trimming at V came to 0 bases and at J to 2 bases, leaving 2 bases not matched to a gene. CDR1 and CDR2 (germline): LGHNT, FRNRAP. CDR3 nucleotides: TGTGCTAGTGGTTTGGTGACAGGGCCCACAGATACGCAGTATTTT. The encoded protein is CASGLVTGPTDTQYF. Supplemented by reference TRBV12-5 and TRBJ2-3, the full variable domain reads DARVTQTPRHKVTEMGQEVTMRCQPILGHNTVFWYRQTMMQGLELLAYFRNRAPLDDSGMPKDRFSAEMPDATLATLKIQPSEPRDSAVYFCASGLVTGPTDTQYFGPGTRLTVL.

The table lists this clonotype with many counts. The chain recombines TRBV5-1 with TRBJ2-3; TRBD1 agrees at 7 bases. The CDR3 is made up of 14 amino acids. V trimming: 4 bases; J trimming: 5 bases; junction bases outside the gene matches: 7. Germline V CDR1 and CDR2: SGHRS, YFSETQ. The CDR3 loop is CASSLEGAGDTQYF. In DNA, the CDR3 is TGCGCCAGCAGCCTTGAGGGGGCAGGAGATACGCAGTATTTT.

The chain has TRBV6-4 and TRBJ2-1; 11 bases are a match to TRBD2. The germline CDR1 and CDR2 sequences are MRHNA and SNTAGT. Losses at the gene ends were 0 bases for V and 6 bases for J; bases not matched to a gene: 4. This CDR3 is built from 16 residues. CDR3 protein: CASSDSLAGGLNEQFF. The DNA of the CDR3 is TGTGCCAGCAGTGACTCCCTAGCGGGGGGCCTCAATGAGCAGTTCTTC.

Many counts were recorded for this clonotype. The rearrangement uses TRBV9 and TRBJ2-5; TRBD2 aligns across 10 bases. V was clipped by 0 bases and J by 4 bases; unmatched bases: 3. The germline CDR1 and CDR2 sequences are SGDLS and YYNGEE. This CDR3 contains 15 residues. As DNA, the CDR3 is TGTGCCAGCAGCGTAGTAGCGGGGGGAGGAGAGACCCAGTACTTC. It specifies CASSVVAGGGETQYF.

About this clonotype: Possible read error: a much larger clone is one base away. CDR3 DNA sequence: TGCAGTGCTACCGACAGCTGGGCCGGGGAGCTGTTTTTT. It encodes CSATDSWAGELFF. The chain links TRBV20-1 to TRBJ2-2; tentative D call: TRBD1 (5 bases). The germline CDR1 and CDR2 sequences are DFQATT and SNEGSKA (reference sequence). CDR3 length equals 13 residues. The V end was cut by 4 bases, the J end by 6 bases, with 12 bases between.